These 22 T cell receptor beta chains originate from one sample sequenced in a study of T cell changes during pregnancy in multiple sclerosis (dated 2019 in TCRdb). Receptors were amplified or captured by the immunoSEQ multiplex PCR assay. TCRdb limited this immuneACCESS table to in-frame rearrangements with V and J called. A share of clones is missing; checked studies link under half to unresolved V genes, and the rest is unexplained. This sample comprises roughly 56,000 clones, about 89% of them detected only once. Together, the top ten hold about 0.49% of the sample. Source: CD4+ T cells from peripheral blood mononuclear cells, taken after pregnancy. All receptors come from a female donor in good health, enrolled as a control in a pregnancy study.

The genes are TRBV21-1 and TRBJ2-7; the table calls TRBD2, which could not be checked here. TRBV21-1 represents a pseudogene. The CDR3 extends over 14 amino acids. CDR3: CASSPKWSSYEQYF. CDR3 bases: TGTGCCAGCAGCCCAAAATGGAGCTCCTACGAGCAGTACTTC.

V is TRBV5-1 and J is TRBJ2-7, with D possibly matching TRBD2 (7 bases). Germline V gene lookup returns CDR1 SGHRS and CDR2 YFSETQ. The CDR3 is made up of 15 amino acids. Trimming pared 2 bases from V and 1 base from J, leaving 13 bases between. The CDR3 is CASSFLGGGSYEQYF. The CDR3 bases are TGCGCCAGCAGCTTTTTGGGAGGGGGTTCCTACGAGCAGTACTTC.

The chain employs TRBV7-2 and TRBJ1-2, with D uncertain. Between the trimmed V and J ends, which lost 0 bases and 4 bases, there was a span of 9 bases. The CDR3 consists of 14 residues. Looked up from germline, CDR1 is SGHTA and CDR2 is FQGNSA. CDR3 nucleotide sequence: TGTGCCAGCAGCTTAGCCGAGACAACCTATGGCTACACCTTC. Protein: CASSLAETTYGYTF.

The chain employs TRBV4-3 and TRBJ1-2; D may be TRBD1 (5 bases). Trimming shortened V by 0 bases and J by 5 bases, and 16 bases separated the two germline ends. Germline V gene lookup returns CDR1 LGHNA and CDR2 YSLEER. The CDR3 consists of 16 residues. The CDR3 here is CASSQDASRAGYGYTF. The DNA for the CDR3 is TGCGCCAGCAGCCAAGATGCCTCCAGGGCCGGGTATGGCTACACCTTC.

This clone was seen just once. This rearrangement joins TRBV6-1 to TRBJ2-3, with 9 nucleotides matching TRBD2. V was clipped by 11 bases and J by 2 bases; unmatched bases: 11. This CDR3 contains 15 residues. CDR1 is MNHNS and CDR2 is SASEGT in the germline V gene. The CDR3: CAGGVAGANTDTQYF. CDR3 sequence (DNA): TGTGCCGGAGGGGTAGCGGGGGCGAACACAGATACGCAGTATTTT.

The J gene is TRBJ2-1, the V gene TRBV11-2; 9 nucleotides match TRBD1. This CDR3 has 15 amino acids. Per the germline V gene, CDR1 is SGHAT and CDR2 is FQNNGV. J was trimmed by 9 bases and V by 5 bases; bases with no gene match: 11. The CDR3 bases are TGTGCCAGCAGCGAGGACAGGGACAGGGTGAGTGAGCAGTTCTTC. Translation gives CASSEDRDRVSEQFF. The full variable domain, rest sourced from reference TRBV11-2 and TRBJ2-1, is EAGVAQSPRYKIIEKRQSVAFWCNPISGHATLYWYQQILGQGPKLLIQFQNNGVVDDSQLPKDRFSAERLKGVDSTLKIQPAKLEDSAVYLCASSEDRDRVSEQFFGPGTRLTVL.

The V gene is TRBV30, the J gene TRBJ1-5; 9 bases are shared with TRBD1. CDR1 GTSNPN and CDR2 SVGIG come from the germline V gene (reference sequence). The junction had 7 bases not matched to a gene; V was cut back by 0 bases and J by 7 bases. The CDR3 length is 15 residues. CDR3 region: CAWSVGGTGHQPQHF. CDR3 in DNA: TGTGCCTGGAGTGTAGGGGGGACAGGGCACCAGCCCCAGCATTTT.

The genes are TRBV19 and TRBJ2-1; 9 nucleotides line up with TRBD2. V dropped 0 bases and J dropped 6; count of bases not matched to a gene: 6. CDR3 length: 16 amino acids. Per the germline V gene, CDR1 is LNHDA and CDR2 is SQIVND (reference sequence). The CDR3 loop is CASSIDRAGGLNEQFF. CDR3 nucleotides: TGTGCCAGTAGTATAGATCGGGCGGGGGGGCTCAATGAGCAGTTCTTC.

The gene calls are TRBV4-1 and TRBJ1-4, with D possibly matching TRBD1 (5 bases). Between the trimmed V and J ends, which lost 0 bases and 0 bases, there was a span of 17 bases. This CDR3 region has 19 residues. CDR1 MGHRA and CDR2 YSYEKL come from the germline V gene. The CDR3: CASSQERGRAFATNEKLFF. CDR3 DNA sequence: TGCGCCAGCAGCCAAGAAAGGGGCAGGGCCTTTGCAACTAATGAAAAACTGTTTTTT.

The CDR3 loop is CASSTGDRATNEKLFF. In nucleotides, the CDR3 is TGTGCCAGTAGTACCGGGGACAGGGCAACTAATGAAAAACTGTTTTTT. The chain recombines TRBV19 with TRBJ1-4; TRBD1 agrees at 9 bases. CDR1 is LNHDA, CDR2 SQIVND, per germline (reference sequence). This CDR3 has 16 amino acids. Losses at the gene ends were 4 bases for V and 0 bases for J; bases not matched to a gene: 3.

The chain employs TRBV6-1 and TRBJ2-5; TRBD1 matches at 7 bases. The CDR3 length is 13 residues. Germline lookup yields CDR1 MNHNS and CDR2 SASEGT. V lost 6 bases and J lost 2; bases outside the gene matches: 3. In DNA, the CDR3 is TGTGCCAGCAGGAAGGGACAGCAAGAGACCCAGTACTTC. Its translation is CASRKGQQETQYF.

This chain uses TRBV19 with TRBJ2-2; D is undetermined. V was shortened by 3 bases and J by 5 bases, with 10 bases between the two germline ends. This CDR3 contains 14 residues. Germline CDR1 LNHDA, CDR2 SQIVND (reference sequence). The CDR3 DNA is TGTGCCAGTAGTATGTCGCCACGGACCGGGGAGCTGTTTTTT. Amino acid sequence: CASSMSPRTGELFF.

This clone has more than one count but fewer than ten. The chain joins TRBV9 to TRBJ1-1; D is uncertain. The germline CDR1 and CDR2 sequences are SGDLS and YYNGEE. Trimming pared 1 base from V and 2 bases from J, leaving 9 bases between. The CDR3 loop spans 14 amino acids. CDR3 amino acids: CASSVFEGNTEAFF. The CDR3 nucleotides read TGTGCCAGCAGCGTATTTGAGGGTAACACTGAAGCTTTCTTT.

This chain connects TRBV7-2 to TRBJ2-7; D may be TRBD2 (5 bases). CDR3 length: 17 residues. Germline V gives CDR1 SGHTA, CDR2 FQGNSA. Trimming cost V 1 base and J 0 bases, with 16 bases left between them. As DNA, the CDR3 is TGTGCCAGCAGCTTAGTTGGGTCCCTAGCCAGCTCCTACGAGCAGTACTTC. Encoded protein: CASSLVGSLASSYEQYF. The variable domain in full, completed from reference TRBV7-2 and TRBJ2-7, reads GAGVSQSPSNKVTEKGKDVELRCDPISGHTALYWYRQSLGQGLEFLIYFQGNSAPDKSGLPSDRFSAERTGGSVSTLTIQRTQQEDSAVYLCASSLVGSLASSYEQYFGPGTRLTVT.

The sample holds many counts of this clone. This rearrangement joins TRBV4-3 to TRBJ1-1; D unresolved. The CDR3 extends over 13 amino acids. CDR1 is LGHNA and CDR2 is YSLEER in the germline V gene. V lost 3 bases and J lost 3, with 8 bases in between. The CDR3 nucleotides are TGCGCCAGCAGCCAGTCTTATTACACTGAAGCTTTCTTT. Protein sequence: CASSQSYYTEAFF.

The gene calls are TRBV18 and TRBJ2-2, with 7 bases identical to TRBD1. The CDR3 contains 15 residues. Trimming cost V 6 bases and J 1 base; bases outside gene matches: 5. Germline V gene data show CDR1 as KGHSH and CDR2 as LQKENI. CDR3 sequence: CASSLRTGNTGELFF. The DNA of the CDR3 is TGTGCCAGCTCCCTACGGACAGGGAACACCGGGGAGCTGTTTTTT.

The chain joins TRBV6-1 to TRBJ2-7; D ambiguous. The germline CDR1 and CDR2 sequences are MNHNS and SASEGT. The CDR3 contains 14 residues. Between the trimmed V and J ends, which lost 4 bases and 0 bases, there was a span of 10 bases. DNA for the CDR3: TGTGCCAGCAGTGGCAGGCGAAACTCCTACGAGCAGTACTTC. Protein sequence: CASSGRRNSYEQYF.

V is TRBV25-1 and J is TRBJ1-3; D is possibly TRBD1 (5 bases). Germline V gene data show CDR1 as MGHDK and CDR2 as SYGVNS. Trimming pared 7 bases from V and 0 bases from J, leaving 19 bases between. This CDR3 spans 17 amino acids. CDR3 sequence (DNA): TGTGCCAGCACTCAAGCCAGTAGTAGGGGCTCTGGAAACACCATATATTTT. It translates to CASTQASSRGSGNTIYF.

V is TRBV19 and J is TRBJ2-4; TRBD1 matches at 7 bases. Trimming cost V 3 bases and J 6 bases; bases outside gene matches: 5. There are 14 residues in the CDR3. Germline CDR1 is LNHDA and CDR2 is SQIVND (reference sequence). In nucleotides, the CDR3 is TGTGCCAGTAGTATTACCGGGACAGCAAACATTCAGTACTTC. Translating it yields CASSITGTANIQYF.

This rearrangement joins TRBV27 to TRBJ2-3, with 8 bases lining up with TRBD1. V gave up 6 bases and J gave up 2 bases; unmatched junction bases: 10. The CDR3 runs 16 residues. The germline gives CDR1 MNHEY, CDR2 SMNVEV (reference sequence). CDR3 nucleotides: TGTGCCAGCAGGCGCGACGGGACAGGTTACACAGATACGCAGTATTTT. Translating gives CASRRDGTGYTDTQYF.

The chain links TRBV7-2 to TRBJ2-4; unclear D gene. With 5 bases removed from V and 7 bases from J, the gap between germline ends came to 6 bases. Looked up from germline, CDR1 is SGHTA and CDR2 is FQGNSA. The CDR3 runs to 11 residues. CDR3 sequence: CASSQANIQYF. The CDR3, as DNA: TGTGCCAGCAGCCAAGCCAACATTCAGTACTTC.

This chain joins TRBV4-3 and TRBJ2-5, with a possible D match to TRBD1 (6 bases). This CDR3 region has 17 residues. CDR1 and CDR2 (germline): LGHNA, YSLEER. Trimming stripped 0 bases from V and 4 bases from J, with 18 bases between. CDR3: CASSQEASRGSGETQYF. CDR3 DNA sequence: TGCGCCAGCAGCCAAGAGGCGTCTAGGGGGTCTGGAGAGACCCAGTACTTC.